A selection of T cell receptor beta chains follows, all from one sample in a study of technical replicates of blood from a few donors. TCRdb's copy holds only in-frame clones and misses some; the assay was immunoSEQ multiplex PCR. The sample lists more than 65,000 clones; approximately 97% were seen once. Sequenced input: T cells isolated from PBMCs. Receptors originate from a human donor in good health. Each CDR3 is given with its conserved first and last residue. D genes are given only for firm matches. Rows may omit the clone size; those that give it use once, few, many or a size class.

v_gene	d_gene	abundance	j_gene	CDR3nt	CDR3aa
TRBV7-9	-	-	TRBJ1-2	TGTGCCAGCAGCTTAGCGGCAACGAACTATGGCTACACCTTC	CASSLAATNYGYTF
TRBV6-6	-	-	TRBJ2-3	TGTGCCAGCAGCTCCATGGGGGCACAAAGGGCAGATACGCAGTATTTT	CASSSMGAQRADTQYF
TRBV7-9	-	-	TRBJ1-1	TGTGCCAGCAGCGCACCGGCGAGGAGTAACACTGAAGCTTTCTTT	CASSAPARSNTEAFF
TRBV7-9	-	-	TRBJ1-2	TGTGCCAGCAGCTTTCAGGGGATCTATGGCTACACCTTC	CASSFQGIYGYTF
TRBV9	-	-	TRBJ2-7	TGTGCCAGCACCAGAGGGGGTGATGGCTACGAGCAGTACTTC	CASTRGGDGYEQYF
TRBV7-2	TRBD1	-	TRBJ1-1	TGTGCCAGCTTAAAGACAGGGGGGAGAACTGAAGCTTTCTTT	CASLKTGGRTEAFF
TRBV30	-	-	TRBJ2-2	TGTGCCTGGAGTGCAGACATGCGGAACACCGGGGAGCTGTTTTTT	CAWSADMRNTGELFF
TRBV10-3	-	-	TRBJ1-2	TGTGCCATCAGTATGGGTGCCTCAGCGGACAGCATCTATGGCTACACCTTC	CAISMGASADSIYGYTF
TRBV7-2	TRBD2	once	TRBJ2-7	TGTGCCAGCAGCTTAGCGGCTAGCGGGAGCTACGAGCAGTACTTC	CASSLAASGSYEQYF
TRBV9	TRBD2	once	TRBJ2-1	TGTGCCAGCAGCGTCGGGGGAGGGAACATTGAGCAGTTCTTC	CASSVGGGNIEQFF
TRBV30	-	-	TRBJ2-2	TGTGCTTGGGGAGTGTGGGGCTCGAACACCGGGGAGCTGTTTTTT	CAWGVWGSNTGELFF
TRBV15	TRBD2	-	TRBJ2-1	TGTGCCACCAGCGAAGCGGGAGGGAGGCTCAATGAGCAGTTCTTC	CATSEAGGRLNEQFF
TRBV7-6	TRBD2	-	TRBJ2-7	TGTGCCAGCAGCTTTGGGACTAGCGACTACGAGCAGTACTTC	CASSFGTSDYEQYF
TRBV10-1	-	-	TRBJ2-1	TGCGCCAGCAGTGAAAGGAGGGACGCCTACAATGAGCAGTTCTTC	CASSERRDAYNEQFF
TRBV19	-	few	TRBJ1-3	TGTGCCAGTAGTATAGGGGCGATGGGAAACACCATATATTTT	CASSIGAMGNTIYF
TRBV27	-	-	TRBJ1-1	TGTGCCAGCAGTTTACGGGGGTCTTACACTGAAGCTTTCTTT	CASSLRGSYTEAFF
TRBV6-5	-	-	TRBJ2-5	TGTGCCAGCAGTTACTCGAGATTGGGGGGCCAAGAGACCCAGTACTTC	CASSYSRLGGQETQYF